This TCR beta chain derives from a study of shared clonotypes between healthy human individuals (dated by TCRdb to the early 2020s). In the study overall: The cohort comprised a couple of women and three men aged 18 to 49 years. For each donor, CD4 naive and CD4 memory were each run on three plates, CD8 naive on two plates, and CD8 memory on one plate. The study deeply sequenced blood TCR repertoires of five healthy adults to estimate repertoire size and the extent of clonotype sharing between individuals. Different laboratories and diverse techniques were used to prepare libraries and sequence TCR repertoires, to increase sequencing depth and limit assay-specific biases. Per donor, leukapheresis produced somewhere between about 0.9 and 10 billion PBMCs.

The CDR3, from cysteine to phenylalanine, totals 13 residues. The sequence is cut down to CDR3 DNA, 39 bases in frame from base 1. As encoded in the germline V gene, CDR1 is ENHRY while CDR2 is SYGVKD. Clipping removes 2 bases from V and 6 bases from J, with 4 as the unmatched junction base count. Using the deep immunoSEQ assay, TCR CDR3 regions were amplified from genomic DNA by multiplex PCR. For each cell subset, the extracted genomic DNA was distributed evenly across all wells of several immunoSEQ 96-well plates, and each plate served as one replicate. Each replicate PCR for sorted subsets received about 210 ng genomic DNA, equal to roughly 33,000 T cell genomes. Purified libraries were measured with a Qubit 3.0 fluorometer, size-checked on a Bioanalyzer 2100, and measured again with the KAPA Library Quantification kit. Every immunoSEQ 96-well plate was sequenced on a dedicated single-read 150-cycle Illumina NextSeq 550 flow cell. Per the original workflow: Because only junctional sequences without quality scores were contained in the immunoSEQ output, filtering matching that applied to full-length reads could not be performed. Sequences were annotated with PyIR, a Python wrapper for IgBLAST v1.9, and V/J genes and CDR3 were assigned using IMGT germline references. Reads were filtered out if the reads had weak V/J assignments (E-value above 1e-6), no CDR3, stop codons, out-of-frame junctions, or ambiguous translated residues. A V3J clonotype was defined by an identical inferred V gene, J gene, and CDR3 amino acid sequence. The percentage overlap between two repertoires was calculated by dividing the number of shared unique clonotypes by the size of the smaller repertoire. Three approaches were used to assess repertoire richness: RTK rarefaction, the Chao1 estimator, and Recon v2.1 estimates of unobserved clonotypes. OLGA was used to compute generation probabilities for all TCRbeta clonotypes that the gDNA method yielded from a few donors. In TCRdb, the immuneACCESS table is reduced to in-frame sequences with V and J assigned. These tables do not hold every clone; where another copy was compared, an unresolved V gene accounts for under half, and the others remain unexplained. D and trimming were read from the DNA, whereas the V and J calls and clone size are those reported in that table. Across this sample there are fewer than 2.5 million clones, with 93% seen only once. The top ten clonotypes cover approximately 0.35% of the sample.

On this clone: It lacks a known antigen. Within one base of it there is no much larger clone, and no base qualities were kept.

The donors were healthy, HIV-negative adults with no recently reported acute infections or vaccinations. Every donor was a Caucasian adult residing in Nashville, Tennessee, USA. CD4+ T cells were enriched by magnetic negative selection, after which naive cells were positively selected on CD45RA and the negative fraction was taken as the memory subset. Blood was collected by leukapheresis, and PBMCs were isolated by Ficoll-Histopaque density gradient centrifugation and then cryopreserved in liquid nitrogen vapor phase. Purity and quantity of every magnetically sorted T cell population were checked by analytical flow cytometry. Genomic DNA was isolated from every sorted fraction and measured by UV absorbance on a Nanodrop 2000c. What the work shows at the level of the full study, not this receptor alone: Pairwise subsampling led to the expectation that sequencing depth would affect the degree of clonotype sharing among donors. Sampling was restricted to blood, and TCR repertoires in tissues likely differ from the TCR repertoires found in blood. Rarefaction of sorted-subset datasets indicated incomplete sequencing despite the large sequencing depth. Naive subsets generally had larger estimated clonotype richness than memory subsets did. Clonotypes shared by all four sorted-subset donors showed higher generation probabilities than non-shared clonotypes. Because the study included only a small number of donors, the genetic and exposure-history diversity represented was limited. Approximately 4.8% of naive CD4, more than 3% of naive CD8, roughly 2.4% of memory CD4, and about 0.4% of memory CD8 clonotypes were shared across several donors.

Sequenced material: naive CD4+ T cells from PBMCs. Taken with the paper, the label for cell subset or site translates to: CD45RA+ positively selected. The chain links TRBV10-3 with TRBJ2-7; a stretch of 7 junction bases matches TRBD2. The origin of this receptor is a man younger than 30 in good health. Some clones in this sample may be carry-over from other donors' samples. The base sequence is TGTGCCATCAGTGAGAAGGCGGGGGTCGAGCAGTACTTC. It codes for CAISEKAGVEQYF.